This T cell receptor (beta chain) derives from a study of identical twins. Whole-study findings and limits: In drawing conclusions, the study used cross-sectional statistical analysis and did not follow the same donors.

There were only healthy Caucasians among the donors. TCRdb called the 5' RACE reads again in MiXCR, with one record for every CDR3 protein. Here the sample spans roughly 700,000 distinct CDR3 sequences, about 9.4% being singletons. About this clonotype: No antigen is known for it.

Separately, the same data were catalogued under a study of yellow fever vaccine responses in identical twins.

The sequenced sample consisted of PBMCs. This sequence originates from a woman in her late teens or twenties in good health.

DNA of the CDR3: TGTGCCAGCAATCCGGGAGACTACAATGAGCAGTTCTTC. This translates into CASNPGDYNEQFF. This chain connects TRBV2 to TRBJ2-1; TRBD2 is a possible D gene (6 bases). Per the germline V gene, CDR1 is SNHLY and CDR2 is FYNNEI. Trimming shortened V by 7 bases and J by 3 bases, and 10 bases separated the two germline ends. This CDR3 spans 13 amino acids.